The 10 T cell receptor beta chains below were found in one sample sequenced in a study of identical twins. MiXCR, applied by TCRdb to the 5' RACE reads, yields one record per CDR3 protein. The sample holds nearly 650,000 distinct CDR3 sequences, roughly 6.6% seen once. These data are also associated with another study on yellow fever vaccine responses in identical twins.

Sequenced sample: PBMCs. These receptors all stem from a woman between 18 and 30 years old in good health.

In its sample, this clonotype was seen many times. The CDR3 is CASSLTGTSSSPLHF. CDR3 nucleotides: TGCGCCAGCAGCTTGACAGGCACGAGCTCCTCACCCCTCCACTTT. The chain carries TRBV5-1 and TRBJ1-6; TRBD1 might be the D (5 bases). The CDR3 consists of 15 residues. V lost 1 base to trimming and J lost 10 bases, with 15 bases between them. Germline-derived CDR1 and CDR2 are SGHRS and YFSETQ.

The chain uses TRBV27 and TRBJ2-7; TRBD2 might be the D (5 bases). The CDR3 is 15 amino acids. CDR1 is MNHEY and CDR2 is SMNVEV in the germline V gene (reference sequence). The V end was cut by 5 bases, the J end by 0 bases, with 14 bases between. The CDR3 DNA sequence: TGTGCCAGCAGTCCGACTTACCGGGACTCCTACGAGCAGTACTTC. It specifies CASSPTYRDSYEQYF.

This clonotype was seen many times. The chain employs TRBV5-1 and TRBJ2-3; no definite D call. Per the germline V gene, CDR1 is SGHRS and CDR2 is YFSETQ. This CDR3 has 13 residues. V was cut by 3 bases and J by 1 base, with 6 bases left in between. In DNA form, the CDR3 reads TGCGCCAGCAGCTCAAGCGGCACAGATACGCAGTATTTT. Translated, it gives CASSSSGTDTQYF.

The sample holds a few counts of this clonotype. In nucleotides, the CDR3 is TGTGCCAGCAGCGAAAGGCGGACAGGGGTAGGGTACAATGAGCAGTTCTTC. The encoded protein is CASSERRTGVGYNEQFF. This rearrangement joins TRBV7-9 to TRBJ2-1; 9 bases map to TRBD1. The germline gives CDR1 SEHNR, CDR2 FQNEAQ (reference sequence). The CDR3 contains 17 residues. Losses at the gene ends were 5 bases for V and 4 bases for J; bases not matched to a gene: 12.

The chain has TRBV21-1 and TRBJ1-5. TRBV21-1 is noted as a pseudogene. The CDR3 totals 14 residues. CDR3 in DNA: TGTGCCAGCAGGAAGGGACGGACCTATCAGCCCCAGCATTTT. Translation: CASRKGRTYQPQHF.

A few counts support this clonotype. The rearrangement links TRBV7-2 to TRBJ1-1, with D unresolved. V gave up 2 bases and J gave up 0 bases, with 13 bases separating them. Germline CDR1 and CDR2: SGHTA and FQGNSA. The CDR3 has 16 residues. The CDR3 spells CASSLSSSSMNTEAFF. CDR3 sequence (DNA): TGTGCCAGCAGCTTATCATCGTCCAGCATGAACACTGAAGCTTTCTTT.

This clonotype was counted a few times. The V call is TRBV28, the J call TRBJ2-5, with no clear D. Germline loops: CDR1 MDHEN, CDR2 SYDVKM. The V gene lost 5 bases and the J gene lost 5 bases, with 18 bases spanning the gap. This CDR3 contains 15 residues. The CDR3 nucleotides read TGTGCCAGCAGTCTCGACAAATCGGCTGGGGAGACCCAGTACTTC. Amino acids: CASSLDKSAGETQYF.

This clonotype has ten or more counts. The rearrangement joins TRBV20-1 to TRBJ2-7, with D possibly matching TRBD2 (5 bases). With 7 bases removed from V and 7 bases from J, the gap between germline ends came to 20 bases. Per germline, CDR1 DFQATT and CDR2 SNEGSKA (reference sequence). This CDR3 comprises 13 residues. This CDR3 reads CSGNRDPDLEQYF. The CDR3 coding sequence is TGCAGTGGCAACCGGGATCCCGATTTGGAGCAGTACTTC.

The chain joins TRBV10-3 to TRBJ1-5; D might be TRBD1 (5 bases). The CDR3 is 14 residues long. Germline V gene data show CDR1 as ENHRY and CDR2 as SYGVKD. Trimming pared 2 bases from V and 3 bases from J, leaving 8 bases between. CDR3 DNA: TGTGCCATCAGTGAGGGGGGTTCCAATCAGCCCCAGCATTTT. Its protein is CAISEGGSNQPQHF.

This clonotype was picked up a small number of times. V gene TRBV5-1 combines with J gene TRBJ2-3, with 14 bases matching TRBD2. The CDR3 has 19 amino acids. V lost 3 bases, J lost 5 bases, and 14 bases stayed unmatched. The germline gives CDR1 SGHRS, CDR2 YFSETQ. CDR3 sequence (DNA): TGCGCCAGCAGCTCCACCCCGTCGACTAGCGGGGGGGCCGGAGATACGCAGTATTTT. It codes for CASSSTPSTSGGAGDTQYF.